This T cell receptor beta chain was identified during a study of neurological immune-mediated disorders. The study, taken as a whole, reports: The repertoires of 18 of 34 multiple sclerosis patients fell into one related-CDR3 cluster (a possible signature) under phylogenetic grouping. The study found no CDR3 amino acid sequences shared by expanded clones across subjects, suggesting private repertoires in all groups. The level of TCR clonal expansion was highest in patients with HTLV-1-associated myelopathy and lowest in multiple sclerosis, where it fell below the level seen in healthy controls.

The germline V and J ends were trimmed by 5 bases and 5 bases, with 12 bases remaining between them. Germline V gene sequence: CDR1 LGHNA, CDR2 YSLEER. This CDR3 is 13 amino acids long. The cDNA was synthesized by means of template-switch 5'RACE, which was carried out with 10-nucleotide random UMIs. Each CDR3 protein gets one entry after TCRdb re-called the 5' RACE reads with MiXCR. This sample has over 60,000 distinct CDR3 sequences, with around 5% found just once. This clonotype was observed at least ten times. Its antigen is unidentified. This chain joins TRBV4-3 and TRBJ2-5; tentative D call: TRBD2 (6 bases). The receptor was derived from a woman in her 50s with multiple sclerosis. Sequencing was performed on PBMCs. The CDR3 protein is CASSSGRRETQYF. The CDR3 DNA sequence: TGCGCCAGCAGCTCCGGGAGAAGGGAGACCCAGTACTTC.